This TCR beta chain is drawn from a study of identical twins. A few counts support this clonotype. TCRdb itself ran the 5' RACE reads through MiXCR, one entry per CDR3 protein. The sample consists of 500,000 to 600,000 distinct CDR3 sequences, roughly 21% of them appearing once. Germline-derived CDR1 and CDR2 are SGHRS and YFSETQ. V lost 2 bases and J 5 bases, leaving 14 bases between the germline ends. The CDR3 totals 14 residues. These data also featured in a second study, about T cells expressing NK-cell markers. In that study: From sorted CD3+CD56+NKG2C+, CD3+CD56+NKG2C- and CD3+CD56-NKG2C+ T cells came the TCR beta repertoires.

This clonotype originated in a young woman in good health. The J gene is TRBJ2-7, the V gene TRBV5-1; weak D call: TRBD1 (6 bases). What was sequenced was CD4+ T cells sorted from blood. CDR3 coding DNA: TGCGCCAGCAGCTTCGCACAGGGTAATAACGAGCAGTACTTC. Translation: CASSFAQGNNEQYF.